The present T cell receptor (beta chain) was sequenced within a study of blood T cell repertoires in COVID-19. As for the study in general: Sites across the United States, Italy and Spain contributed samples from acute and convalescent COVID-19.

Only in-frame clones appear in the TCRdb table, and some are missing; sequencing was by immunoSEQ multiplex PCR. The sample yields some 250,000 clones, 80% to 90% seen once. CDR3 length equals 14 residues. Trimming pared 0 bases from V and 4 bases from J, leaving 10 bases between. Looked up from germline, CDR1 is ENHRY and CDR2 is SYGVKD. V usage is TRBV10-3 and J usage is TRBJ2-7; D remains unclear. The clonotype comes from a woman between 25 and 40 years old with COVID-19, enrolled during active disease. Sequenced material: peripheral blood. The CDR3 sequence: CAISESPLRYEQYF. CDR3 sequence (DNA): TGTGCCATCAGTGAGTCGCCGCTCCGGTACGAGCAGTACTTC.